The clone carrying this TCR beta chain was seen once. Being one base from a much bigger clone, this may be a read error. Other DNA sequences of this sample code for an identical CDR3. The data derive from a study of blood T cell repertoires in COVID-19. The protocol was immunoSEQ multiplex PCR, while the TCRdb copy is restricted to in-frame clones and leaves out a portion. The sample holds roughly 220,000 clones, about 86% seen once. CDR1 SGHRS and CDR2 YFSETQ come from the germline V gene. The CDR3 loop spans 13 amino acids. The V gene is TRBV5-1, the J gene TRBJ2-5; D remains unclear. The sequenced sample was PBMCs or T cells enriched from blood (not recorded which). This TCR came from a woman aged 40-49 years with acute COVID-19. As DNA, the CDR3 is TGTGCCAGCAGCTTGCAGGTTTCAGAGACCCAGTACTTC. As protein: CASSLQVSETQYF.